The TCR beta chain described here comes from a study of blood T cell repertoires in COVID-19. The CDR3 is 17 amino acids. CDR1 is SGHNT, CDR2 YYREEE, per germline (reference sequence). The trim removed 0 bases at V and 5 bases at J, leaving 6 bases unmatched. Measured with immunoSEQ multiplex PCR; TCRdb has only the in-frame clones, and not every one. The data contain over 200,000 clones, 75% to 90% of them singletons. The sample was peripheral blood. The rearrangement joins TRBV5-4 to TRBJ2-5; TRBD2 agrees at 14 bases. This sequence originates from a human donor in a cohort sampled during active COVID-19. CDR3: CASSLGLAGGPQETQYF. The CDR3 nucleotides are TGTGCCAGCAGCTTGGGACTAGCGGGAGGGCCGCAGGAGACCCAGTACTTC.